Detailed here is one T cell receptor beta chain. The sample originates from a study of blood T cell repertoires in COVID-19. The CDR3 has 15 amino acids. Germline V gives CDR1 SGHKS, CDR2 YYEKEE (reference sequence). V shed 5 bases and J 4 bases; nucleotides not matched to a gene: 9. Using immunoSEQ multiplex PCR, the repertoire was profiled, and TCRdb retains in-frame clones only, with some absent. Of roughly 100,000 clones in the sample, about 90% were seen once. The sequence was collected from a human donor with active COVID-19. The donor label of this sample is uncertain. The chain combines TRBV5-5 with TRBJ2-5; 9 positions agree with TRBD1. The sequenced material came from peripheral blood. CDR3 sequence (DNA): TGTGCCAGCAGACCTGACAGGGGGGGTGGAGAGACCCAGTACTTC. This sequence encodes CASRPDRGGGETQYF.